This section outlines one T cell receptor (beta chain) sequence together with its context. The sample is drawn from a study of blood T cell repertoires in COVID-19. Study-wide context: In each case, the material was cDNA or gDNA derived from T cells, B-cell-depleted T cells, or PBMCs.

Per germline, CDR1 SGHVS and CDR2 FNYEAQ. CDR3 size: 15 residues. The junction had 3 bases not matched to a gene; V was cut back by 1 base and J by 5 bases. Study processing details: For nucleated cells, counts were estimated from reference gene primer amplification. Profiled with immunoSEQ multiplex PCR; TCRdb holds only in-frame clones, not every one. V, J and clone size reflect that table, while D and trimming were determined from the DNA. The table includes around 250,000 clones, 70% to 90% detected once. Material for sequencing was PBMCs or T cells enriched from blood (not recorded which). The chain joins TRBV7-6 to TRBJ2-5, with 11 bases aligning to TRBD2. This TCR was sampled from a woman aged 50 to 65 who had recovered from COVID-19. The CDR3 loop is CASSLGTSGGETQYF. CDR3 sequence (DNA): TGTGCCAGCAGCTTAGGTACTAGCGGGGGCGAGACCCAGTACTTC.